The text below deals with one T cell receptor beta chain. The antigen remains unidentified. This entry is derived from a study of T-cell memory formation after mild COVID-19. General observations from the study: Whether second-wave clones peaking at day 37 were SARS-CoV-2 specific went unconfirmed.

5'RACE, which relied on constant-segment primers, yielded TCR alpha and TCR beta cDNA libraries carrying sample barcodes and UMIs. TCRdb independently ran MiXCR on the 5' RACE reads; one entry per CDR3 protein. The data hold approximately 300,000 distinct CDR3 sequences, with approximately 15% observed a single time. Sequencing used PBMCs or a T cell subset sorted from them (not recorded which). The TCR originated in a man aged 18 to 35 who had mild COVID-19 (a few samples of this study predate the infection). Cell type and time point are not known.

In nucleotides, the CDR3 is TGTGCCAGCAGTTTAGAGGGACAGGGAACTGGCTACACCTTC. Translation: CASSLEGQGTGYTF. J is TRBJ1-2 and V is TRBV12-3 or TRBV12-4; 9 bases agree with TRBD1. The trim removed 1 base at V and 7 bases at J, leaving 4 bases unmatched. The CDR3 consists of 14 residues.